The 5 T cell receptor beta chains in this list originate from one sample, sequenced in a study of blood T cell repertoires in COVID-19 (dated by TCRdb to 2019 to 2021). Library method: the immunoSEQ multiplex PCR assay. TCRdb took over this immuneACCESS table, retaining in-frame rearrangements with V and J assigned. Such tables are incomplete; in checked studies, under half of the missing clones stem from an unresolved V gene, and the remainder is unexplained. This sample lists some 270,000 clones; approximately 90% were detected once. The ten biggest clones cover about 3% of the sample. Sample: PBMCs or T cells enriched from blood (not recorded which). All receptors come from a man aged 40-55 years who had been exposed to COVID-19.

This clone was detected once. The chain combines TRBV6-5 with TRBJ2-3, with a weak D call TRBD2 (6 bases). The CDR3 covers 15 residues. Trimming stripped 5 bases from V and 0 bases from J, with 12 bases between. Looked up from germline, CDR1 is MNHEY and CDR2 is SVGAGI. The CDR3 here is CASSPGLESTDTQYF. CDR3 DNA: TGTGCCAGCAGTCCGGGACTGGAAAGCACAGATACGCAGTATTTT.

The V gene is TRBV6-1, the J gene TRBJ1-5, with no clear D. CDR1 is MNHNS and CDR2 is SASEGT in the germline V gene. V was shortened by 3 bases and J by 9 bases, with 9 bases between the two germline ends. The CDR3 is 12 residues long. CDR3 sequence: CASSDRLWPQHF. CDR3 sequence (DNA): TGTGCCAGCAGTGACCGGTTATGGCCCCAGCATTTT.

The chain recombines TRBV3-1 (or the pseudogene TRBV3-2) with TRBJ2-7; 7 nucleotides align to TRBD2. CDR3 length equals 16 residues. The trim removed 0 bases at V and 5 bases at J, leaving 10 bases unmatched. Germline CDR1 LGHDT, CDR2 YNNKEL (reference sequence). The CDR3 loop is CASSQDLRGGLDEQYF. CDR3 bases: TGTGCCAGCAGCCAAGATCTAAGGGGAGGGCTGGACGAGCAGTACTTC.

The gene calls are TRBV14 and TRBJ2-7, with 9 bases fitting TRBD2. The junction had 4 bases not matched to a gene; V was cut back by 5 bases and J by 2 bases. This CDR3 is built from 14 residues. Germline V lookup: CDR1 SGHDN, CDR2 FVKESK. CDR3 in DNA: TGTGCCAGCAGCTCTAGCGGGGAAACCTACGAGCAGTACTTC. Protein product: CASSSSGETYEQYF.

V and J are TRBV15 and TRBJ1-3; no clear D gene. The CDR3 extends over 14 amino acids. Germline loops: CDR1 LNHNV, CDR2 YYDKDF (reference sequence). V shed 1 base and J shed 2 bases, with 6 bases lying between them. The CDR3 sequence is CATSRGSPGNTIYF. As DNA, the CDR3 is TGTGCCACCAGCAGAGGTAGTCCTGGAAACACCATATATTTT.